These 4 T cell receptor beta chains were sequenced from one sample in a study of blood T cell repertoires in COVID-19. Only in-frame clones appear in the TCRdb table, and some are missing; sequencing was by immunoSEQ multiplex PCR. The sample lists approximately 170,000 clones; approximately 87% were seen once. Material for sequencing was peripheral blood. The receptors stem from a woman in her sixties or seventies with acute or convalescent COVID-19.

The CDR3 DNA reads as TGTGCCAGCAGGGGCCAGGGGGCCTCGGGGGAAAAACTGTTTTTT. This codes for CASRGQGASGEKLFF. The rearrangement joins TRBV6-6 to TRBJ1-4; TRBD1 matches at 8 bases. Per germline, CDR1 MNHNY and CDR2 SVGAGI (reference sequence). Losses at the gene ends were 6 bases for V and 8 bases for J; bases not matched to a gene: 11. This CDR3 spans 15 amino acids.

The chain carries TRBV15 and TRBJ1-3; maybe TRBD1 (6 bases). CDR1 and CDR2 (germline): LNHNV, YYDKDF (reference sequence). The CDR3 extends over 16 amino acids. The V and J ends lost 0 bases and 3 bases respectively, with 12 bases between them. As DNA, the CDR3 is TGTGCCACCAGCAGAGATTTGGGGGCGAGTGGAAACACCATATATTTT. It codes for CATSRDLGASGNTIYF.

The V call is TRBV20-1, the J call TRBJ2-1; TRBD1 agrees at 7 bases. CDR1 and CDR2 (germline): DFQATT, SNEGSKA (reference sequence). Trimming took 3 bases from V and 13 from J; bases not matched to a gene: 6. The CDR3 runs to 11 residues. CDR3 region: CSASEQGPQFF. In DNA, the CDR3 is TGCAGTGCTAGCGAACAGGGGCCCCAGTTCTTC.

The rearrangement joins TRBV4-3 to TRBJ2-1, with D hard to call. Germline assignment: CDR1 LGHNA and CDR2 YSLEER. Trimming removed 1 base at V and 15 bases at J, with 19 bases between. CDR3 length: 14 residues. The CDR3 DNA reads TGCGCCAGCAGCCAAGGCACTACCATAGCCACTCGGTTCTTC. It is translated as CASSQGTTIATRFF.